This entry lists 10 T cell receptor beta chains sequenced from one sample in a study of T-cell reconstitution after alpha-beta-depleted transplantation in children. Library preparation (for TCRbeta) was performed with unique molecular identifiers. TCRdb passed the PCR reads through MiXCR, listing each CDR3 protein once. This table has hundreds of thousands of distinct CDR3 sequences, around 13% appearing once. The sequencing used PBMCs from the stem cell graft donor, collected from the stem cell graft. These receptors all come from a human donor who donated a stem cell graft to a child with acute lymphoblastic leukemia.

This clonotype showed up many times. The chain uses TRBV28 and TRBJ1-2, with no clear D. This CDR3 region has 14 residues. Germline loops: CDR1 MDHEN, CDR2 SYDVKM. Trimming pared 2 bases from V and 4 bases from J, leaving 11 bases between. CDR3 DNA sequence: TGTGCCAGCAGTTTAGCAAAGTCGGTCTATGGCTACACCTTC. This encodes CASSLAKSVYGYTF.

This clonotype was seen at least ten times. The CDR3 DNA follows: TGCGCGGGGGTCCGGGAGTCTTCCCTCGAGCAGTACTTC. Protein product: CAGVRESSLEQYF. This chain uses TRBV29-1 with TRBJ2-7; TRBD2 agrees at 7 bases. The length of the CDR3 is 13 residues. Germline CDR1 is SQVTM and CDR2 is ANQGSEA.

This clonotype was detected ten times or more. The rearrangement uses TRBV7-9 and TRBJ2-6; possible D gene TRBD2, 5 bases. The V and J ends lost 6 bases and 0 bases respectively, with 12 bases between them. Per germline, CDR1 SEHNR and CDR2 FQNEAQ (reference sequence). This CDR3 contains 16 residues. CDR3 nucleotides: TGTGCCAGCAGTCAAGGACTGCGCTCTGGGGCCAACGTCCTGACTTTC. Encoded protein: CASSQGLRSGANVLTF.

In its sample, this clonotype was seen a few times. The rearrangement links TRBV7-8 to TRBJ2-7, with D perhaps TRBD1 (6 bases). The V end was cut by 4 bases, the J end by 2 bases, with 12 bases between. This CDR3 region has 14 residues. Germline V gene sequence: CDR1 SGHVS, CDR2 FQNEAQ. The CDR3 DNA is TGTGCCAGCAGCTCTCACCGGACAGCCTACGAGCAGTACTTC. This sequence encodes CASSSHRTAYEQYF. Combining the CDR3 with reference TRBV7-8 and TRBJ2-7 gives the whole variable domain GAGVSQSPRYKVAKRGQDVALRCDPISGHVSLFWYQQALGQGPEFLTYFQNEAQLDKSGLPSDRFFAERPEGSVSTLKIQRTQQEDSAVYLCASSSHRTAYEQYFGPGTRLTVT.

This clonotype was observed at least ten times. In DNA, the CDR3 is TGTGCCAGCAGCCAAGGCGTTTACTCCTACGAGCAGTACTTC. It is translated as CASSQGVYSYEQYF. This chain uses TRBV4-2 with TRBJ2-7; D is unresolved. V was cut by 1 base and J by 0 bases, with 7 bases left in between. This CDR3 has 14 residues. Germline V gives CDR1 LGHNA, CDR2 YNFKEQ.

At least ten counts were recorded for this clonotype. The chain carries TRBV27 and TRBJ2-2; 7 nucleotides line up with TRBD2. The V gene end was trimmed by 5 bases and the J gene end by 6 bases; junction bases not matched to a gene: 6. The CDR3 extends over 14 amino acids. Germline V gives CDR1 MNHEY, CDR2 SMNVEV (reference sequence). The CDR3 reads CASSPRLAAGELFF. For the CDR3, the DNA is TGTGCCAGCAGTCCCCGACTAGCCGCCGGGGAGCTGTTTTTT.

This clonotype was counted ten times or more. The chain combines TRBV6-1 with TRBJ2-7, with 8 bases aligning to TRBD1. The length of the CDR3 is 14 residues. Germline lookup yields CDR1 MNHNS and CDR2 SASEGT. V lost 10 bases, J lost 3 bases, and 11 bases stayed unmatched. CDR3 loop: CATGQGSFVYEQYF. The CDR3 DNA reads TGTGCCACCGGACAGGGCAGTTTTGTCTACGAGCAGTACTTC.

This clonotype was detected many times. The gene calls are TRBV7-2 and TRBJ2-5; perhaps TRBD1 as D (7 bases). This CDR3 is built from 15 residues. Germline loops: CDR1 SGHTA, CDR2 FQGNSA. The V end was cut by 0 bases, the J end by 4 bases, with 12 bases between. CDR3 region: CASSLAQGGGETQYF. The CDR3, as DNA: TGTGCCAGCAGCTTAGCGCAGGGGGGAGGAGAGACCCAGTACTTC.

This clonotype came up many times. The chain is built from TRBV5-1 and TRBJ2-2; no clear D. The CDR3 extends over 16 amino acids. The V gene lost 0 bases and the J gene lost 0 bases, with 9 bases spanning the gap. The germline V gene has CDR1 SGHRS and CDR2 YFSETQ. The CDR3 loop is CASSLAAPTNTGELFF. In DNA form, the CDR3 reads TGCGCCAGCAGCTTGGCGGCACCAACGAACACCGGGGAGCTGTTTTTT.

This clonotype was seen at least ten times. The chain carries TRBV5-1 and TRBJ2-2; the match to TRBD1 covers 8 bases. Germline CDR1 is SGHRS and CDR2 is YFSETQ. The V gene end was trimmed by 4 bases and the J gene end by 6 bases; junction bases not matched to a gene: 5. This CDR3 region has 14 residues. The CDR3 bases are TGCGCCAGCAGCCCCGGACAGGGTGCCGGGGAGCTGTTTTTT. Its protein product is CASSPGQGAGELFF.